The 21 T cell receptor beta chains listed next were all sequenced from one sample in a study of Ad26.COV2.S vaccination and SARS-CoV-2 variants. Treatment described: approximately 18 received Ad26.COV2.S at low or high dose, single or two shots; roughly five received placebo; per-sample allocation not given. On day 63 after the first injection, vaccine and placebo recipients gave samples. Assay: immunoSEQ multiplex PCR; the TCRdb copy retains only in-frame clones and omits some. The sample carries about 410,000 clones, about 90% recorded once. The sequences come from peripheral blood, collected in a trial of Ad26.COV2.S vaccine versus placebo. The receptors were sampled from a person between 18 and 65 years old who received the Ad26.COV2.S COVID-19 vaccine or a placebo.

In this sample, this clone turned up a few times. For the CDR3, the DNA is TGTGCCAGCACCTCAGTACTAGCGGGGGGAGAGACCCAGTACTTC. Its translation: CASTSVLAGGETQYF. This rearrangement joins TRBV7-8 to TRBJ2-5, with 12 bases lining up with TRBD2. The germline V gene has CDR1 SGHVS and CDR2 FQNEAQ. Trimming at V came to 7 bases and at J to 4 bases, leaving 7 bases not matched to a gene. The CDR3 length is 15 residues.

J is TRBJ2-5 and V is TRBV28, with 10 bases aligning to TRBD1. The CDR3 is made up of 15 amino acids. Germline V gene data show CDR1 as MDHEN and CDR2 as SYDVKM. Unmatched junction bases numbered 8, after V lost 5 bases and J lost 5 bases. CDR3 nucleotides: TGTGCCAGCAGTCCGGGACAGGGGTTCGCCGAGACCCAGTACTTC. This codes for CASSPGQGFAETQYF.

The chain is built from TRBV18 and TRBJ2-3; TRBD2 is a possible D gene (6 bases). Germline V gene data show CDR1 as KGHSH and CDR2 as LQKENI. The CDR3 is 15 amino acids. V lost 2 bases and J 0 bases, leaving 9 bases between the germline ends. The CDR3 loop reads CASSPYAGSTDTQYF. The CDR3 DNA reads TGTGCCAGCTCACCATACGCGGGGAGCACAGATACGCAGTATTTT.

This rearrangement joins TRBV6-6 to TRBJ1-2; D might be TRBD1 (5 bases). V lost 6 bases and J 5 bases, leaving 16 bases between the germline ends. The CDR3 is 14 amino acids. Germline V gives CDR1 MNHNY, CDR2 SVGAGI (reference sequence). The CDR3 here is CASRDTAGPYGYTF. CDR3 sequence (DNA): TGTGCCAGCAGGGACACCGCGGGGCCTTATGGCTACACCTTC.

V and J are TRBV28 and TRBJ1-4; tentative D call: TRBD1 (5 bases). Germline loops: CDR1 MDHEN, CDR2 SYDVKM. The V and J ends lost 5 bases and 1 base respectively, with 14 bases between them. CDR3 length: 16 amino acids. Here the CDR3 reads CASSPIQGLTNEKLFF. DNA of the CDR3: TGTGCCAGCAGTCCCATCCAGGGTTTAACTAATGAAAAACTGTTTTTT.

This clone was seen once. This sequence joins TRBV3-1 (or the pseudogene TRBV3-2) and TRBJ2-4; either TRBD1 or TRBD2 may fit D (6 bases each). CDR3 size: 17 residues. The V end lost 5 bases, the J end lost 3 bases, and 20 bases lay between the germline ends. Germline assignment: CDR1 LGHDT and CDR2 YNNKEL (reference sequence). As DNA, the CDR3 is TGTGCCAGCAGCGGTTCCGGGGGCCAGGGCGGCAAAAACATTCAGTACTTC. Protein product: CASSGSGGQGGKNIQYF.

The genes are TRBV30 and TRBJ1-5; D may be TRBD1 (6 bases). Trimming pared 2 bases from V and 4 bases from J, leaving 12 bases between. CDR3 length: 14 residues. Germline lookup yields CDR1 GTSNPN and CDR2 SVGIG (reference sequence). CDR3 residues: CAWSRGAWNQPQHF. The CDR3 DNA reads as TGTGCCTGGAGTCGGGGGGCTTGGAATCAGCCCCAGCATTTT. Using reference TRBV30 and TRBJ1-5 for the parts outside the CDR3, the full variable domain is SQTIHQWPATLVQPVGSPLSLECTVEGTSNPNLYWYRQAAGRGLQLLFYSVGIGQISSEVPQNLSASRPQDRQFILSSKKLLLSDSGFYLCAWSRGAWNQPQHFGDGTRLSIL.

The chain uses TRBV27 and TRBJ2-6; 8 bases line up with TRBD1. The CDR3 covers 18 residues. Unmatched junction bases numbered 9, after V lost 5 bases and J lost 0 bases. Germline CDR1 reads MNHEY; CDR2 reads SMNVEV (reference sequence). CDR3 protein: CASSRSGGLSSGANVLTF. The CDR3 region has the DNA TGTGCCAGCAGTCGATCAGGGGGCCTTAGCTCTGGGGCCAACGTCCTGACTTTC.

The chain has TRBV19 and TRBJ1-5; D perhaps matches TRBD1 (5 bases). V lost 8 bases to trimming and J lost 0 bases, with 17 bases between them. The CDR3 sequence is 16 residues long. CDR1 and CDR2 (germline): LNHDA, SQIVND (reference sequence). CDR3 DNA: TGTGCCAGTCGTCCATTTCGGGGGGATAGCAATCAGCCCCAGCATTTT. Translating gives CASRPFRGDSNQPQHF.

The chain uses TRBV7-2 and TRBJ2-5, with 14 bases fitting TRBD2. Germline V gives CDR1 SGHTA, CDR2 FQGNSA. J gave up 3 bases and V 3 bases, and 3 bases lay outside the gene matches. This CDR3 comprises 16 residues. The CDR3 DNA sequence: TGTGCCAGCAGCTTTGGACTAGCGGGGGGCGAAGAGACCCAGTACTTC. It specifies CASSFGLAGGEETQYF.

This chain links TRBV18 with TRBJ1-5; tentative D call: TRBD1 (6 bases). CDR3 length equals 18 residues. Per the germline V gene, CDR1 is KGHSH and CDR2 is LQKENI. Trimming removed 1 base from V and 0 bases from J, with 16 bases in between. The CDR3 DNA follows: TGTGCCAGCTCACCACAGGGGGGATTCCCTAATAGCAATCAGCCCCAGCATTTT. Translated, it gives CASSPQGGFPNSNQPQHF.

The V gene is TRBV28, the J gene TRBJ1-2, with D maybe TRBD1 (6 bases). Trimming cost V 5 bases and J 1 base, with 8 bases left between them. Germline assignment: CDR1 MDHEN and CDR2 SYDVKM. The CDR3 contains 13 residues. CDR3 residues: CASSEGVNYGYTF. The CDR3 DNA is TGTGCCAGCAGTGAGGGGGTTAACTATGGCTACACCTTC.

Here the CDR3 DNA reads TGCGCCAGCAGCTTAAGGCAGACGAACACCGGGGAGCTGTTTTTT. Its protein is CASSLRQTNTGELFF. The V gene is TRBV5-1, the J gene TRBJ2-2; no reliable D call. The V gene's germline CDR1 is SGHRS and CDR2 YFSETQ. V dropped 2 bases and J dropped 0 bases, with 8 bases sitting between them. This CDR3 contains 15 residues.

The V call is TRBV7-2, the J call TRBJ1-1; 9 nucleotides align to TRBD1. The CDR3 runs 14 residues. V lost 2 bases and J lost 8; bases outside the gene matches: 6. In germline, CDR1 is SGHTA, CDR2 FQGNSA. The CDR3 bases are TGTGCCAGCAGCTTACCCGGGACAGGGAACGAAGCTTTCTTT. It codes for CASSLPGTGNEAFF.

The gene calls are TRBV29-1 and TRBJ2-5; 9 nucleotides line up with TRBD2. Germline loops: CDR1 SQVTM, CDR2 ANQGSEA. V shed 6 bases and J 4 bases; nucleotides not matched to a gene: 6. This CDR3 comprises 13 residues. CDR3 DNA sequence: TGCAGCGTGCGCGGTAGCGGGGGAGAGACCCAGTACTTC. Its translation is CSVRGSGGETQYF. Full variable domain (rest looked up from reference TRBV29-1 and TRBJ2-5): SAVISQKPSRDICQRGTSLTIQCQVDSQVTMMFWYRQQPGQSLTLIATANQGSEATYESGFVIDKFPISRPNLTFSTLTVSNMSPEDSSIYLCSVRGSGGETQYFGPGTRLLVL.

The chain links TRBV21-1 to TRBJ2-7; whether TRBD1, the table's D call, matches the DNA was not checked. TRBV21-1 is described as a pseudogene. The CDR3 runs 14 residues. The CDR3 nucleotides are TGTGCCAGCAGCAAAGGGCAGGGGGCGGGCGAGCAGTACTTC. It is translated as CASSKGQGAGEQYF.

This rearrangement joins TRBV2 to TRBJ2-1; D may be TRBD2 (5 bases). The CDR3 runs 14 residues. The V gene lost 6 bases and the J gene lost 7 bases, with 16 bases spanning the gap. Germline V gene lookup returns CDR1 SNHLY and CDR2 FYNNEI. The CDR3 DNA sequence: TGTGCCAGCAGCATCCTAGCATCGGTAAATGAGCAGTTCTTC. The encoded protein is CASSILASVNEQFF. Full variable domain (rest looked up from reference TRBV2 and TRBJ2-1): EPEVTQTPSHQVTQMGQEVILRCVPISNHLYFYWYRQILGQKVEFLVSFYNNEISEKSEIFDDQFSVERPDGSNFTLKIRSTKLEDSAMYFCASSILASVNEQFFGPGTRLTVL.

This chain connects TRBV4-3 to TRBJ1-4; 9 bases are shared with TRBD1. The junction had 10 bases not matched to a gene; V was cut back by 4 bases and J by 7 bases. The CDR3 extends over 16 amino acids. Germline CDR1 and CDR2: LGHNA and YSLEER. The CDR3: CASSPSPGTGIEKLFF. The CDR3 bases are TGCGCCAGCAGCCCATCCCCCGGGACAGGGATTGAAAAACTGTTTTTT.

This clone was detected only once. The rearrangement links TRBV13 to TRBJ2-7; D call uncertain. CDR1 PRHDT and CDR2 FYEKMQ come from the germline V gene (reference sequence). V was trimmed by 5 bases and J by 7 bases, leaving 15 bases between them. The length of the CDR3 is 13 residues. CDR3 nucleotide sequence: TGTGCCAGCAGCCTCCTTTTGGCCGCGGAGCAGTACTTC. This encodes CASSLLLAAEQYF.

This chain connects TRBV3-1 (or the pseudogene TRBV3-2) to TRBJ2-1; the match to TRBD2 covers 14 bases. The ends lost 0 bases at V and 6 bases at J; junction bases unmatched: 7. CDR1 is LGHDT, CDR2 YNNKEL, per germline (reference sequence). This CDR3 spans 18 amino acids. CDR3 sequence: CASSQEEVGLAGVNEQFF. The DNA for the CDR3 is TGTGCCAGCAGCCAAGAGGAAGTGGGACTAGCGGGGGTCAATGAGCAGTTCTTC.

The chain's CDR3 is CASSSVQNTEAFF. CDR3 DNA sequence: TGTGCCAGTAGTTCCGTACAGAACACTGAAGCTTTCTTT. The rearrangement uses TRBV19 and TRBJ1-1, with D uncertain. Germline CDR1 is LNHDA and CDR2 is SQIVND (reference sequence). CDR3 length: 13 amino acids. Trimming pared 5 bases from V and 1 base from J, leaving 8 bases between.